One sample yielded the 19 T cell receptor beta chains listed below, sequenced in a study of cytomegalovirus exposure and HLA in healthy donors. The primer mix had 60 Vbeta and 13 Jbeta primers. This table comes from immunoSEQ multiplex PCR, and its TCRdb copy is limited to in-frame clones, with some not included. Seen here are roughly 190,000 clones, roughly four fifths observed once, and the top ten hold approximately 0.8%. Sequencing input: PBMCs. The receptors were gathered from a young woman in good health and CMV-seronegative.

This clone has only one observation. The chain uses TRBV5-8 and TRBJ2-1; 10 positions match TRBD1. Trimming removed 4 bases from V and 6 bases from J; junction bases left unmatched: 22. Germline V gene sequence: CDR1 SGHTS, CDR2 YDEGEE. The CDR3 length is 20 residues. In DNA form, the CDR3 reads TGTGCCAGCAGCCCCGGACAGGGGGAACGCTCGCGGGAGTATGGCAATGAGCAGTTCTTC. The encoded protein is CASSPGQGERSREYGNEQFF.

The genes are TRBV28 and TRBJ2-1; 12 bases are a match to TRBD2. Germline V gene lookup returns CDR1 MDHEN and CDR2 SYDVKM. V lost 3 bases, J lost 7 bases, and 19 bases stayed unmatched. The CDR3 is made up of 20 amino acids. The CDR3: CASSLALAGGTRTLGNEQFF. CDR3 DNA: TGTGCCAGCAGTTTGGCCCTAGCGGGGGGGACTAGAACATTGGGTAATGAGCAGTTCTTC.

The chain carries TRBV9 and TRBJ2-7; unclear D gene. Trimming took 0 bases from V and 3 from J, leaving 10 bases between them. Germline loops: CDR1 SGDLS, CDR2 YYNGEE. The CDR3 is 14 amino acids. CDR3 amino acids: CASSVAITDYEQYF. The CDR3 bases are TGTGCCAGCAGCGTAGCTATAACTGACTACGAGCAGTACTTC.

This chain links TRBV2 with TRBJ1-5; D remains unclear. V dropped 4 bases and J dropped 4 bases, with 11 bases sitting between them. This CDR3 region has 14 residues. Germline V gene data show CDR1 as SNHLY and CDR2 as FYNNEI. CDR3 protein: CASSVRRENQPQHF. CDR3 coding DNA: TGTGCCAGCAGTGTACGACGGGAGAATCAGCCCCAGCATTTT.

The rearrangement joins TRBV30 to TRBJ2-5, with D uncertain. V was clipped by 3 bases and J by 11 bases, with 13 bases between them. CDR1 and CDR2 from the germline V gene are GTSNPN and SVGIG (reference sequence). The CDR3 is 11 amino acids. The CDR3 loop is CAWRAVSEQYF. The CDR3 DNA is TGTGCCTGGAGGGCAGTCTCGGAGCAGTACTTC.

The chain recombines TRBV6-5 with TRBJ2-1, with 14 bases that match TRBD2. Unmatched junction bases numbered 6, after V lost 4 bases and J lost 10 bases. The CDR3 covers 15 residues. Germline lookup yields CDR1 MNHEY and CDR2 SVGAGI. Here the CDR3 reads CASSSGLAGVGEQFF. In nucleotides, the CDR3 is TGTGCCAGCAGTTCGGGACTAGCGGGGGTGGGGGAGCAGTTCTTC.

The CDR3 nucleotides are TGTGCCAGCAGCATAAAGGGGCAGGGACAGGGGGCGGAGAGCACAGATACGCAGTATTTT. This codes for CASSIKGQGQGAESTDTQYF. The gene calls are TRBV21-1 and TRBJ2-3; the table's D call, TRBD1, was not checked against the DNA. TRBV21-1 is listed as a pseudogene. CDR3 length: 20 residues.

CDR3 DNA sequence: TGTGCCTGGAGTGTATCGGGAGGGGCAGAGGCGCAGTATTTT. The encoded protein is CAWSVSGGAEAQYF. The rearrangement uses TRBV30 and TRBJ2-3; 8 bases align to TRBD2. Germline V gene sequence: CDR1 GTSNPN, CDR2 SVGIG (reference sequence). With 0 bases clipped from V and 10 bases from J, the junction kept 9 bases outside the gene matches. This CDR3 is built from 14 residues.

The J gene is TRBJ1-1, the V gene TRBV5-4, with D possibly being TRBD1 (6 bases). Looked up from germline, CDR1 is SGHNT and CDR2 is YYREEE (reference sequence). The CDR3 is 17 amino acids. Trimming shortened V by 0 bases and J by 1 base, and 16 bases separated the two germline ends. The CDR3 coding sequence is TGTGCCAGCAGCTTGGCAGGGGCCTCACACTCGAACACTGAAGCTTTCTTT. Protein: CASSLAGASHSNTEAFF. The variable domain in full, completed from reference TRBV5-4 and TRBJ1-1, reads ETGVTQSPTHLIKTRGQQVTLRCSSQSGHNTVSWYQQALGQGPQFIFQYYREEENGRGNFPPRFSGLQFPNYSSELNVNALELDDSALYLCASSLAGASHSNTEAFFGQGTRLTVV.

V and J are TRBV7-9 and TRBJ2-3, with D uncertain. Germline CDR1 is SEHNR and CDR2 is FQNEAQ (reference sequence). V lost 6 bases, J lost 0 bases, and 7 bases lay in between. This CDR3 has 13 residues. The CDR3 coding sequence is TGTGCCAGCAGAGTACTTAGCACAGATACGCAGTATTTT. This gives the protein CASRVLSTDTQYF.

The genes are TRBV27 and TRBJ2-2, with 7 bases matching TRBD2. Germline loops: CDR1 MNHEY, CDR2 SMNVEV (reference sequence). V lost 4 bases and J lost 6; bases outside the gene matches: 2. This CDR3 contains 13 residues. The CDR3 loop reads CASSSLAPGELFF. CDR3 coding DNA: TGTGCCAGCAGTTCACTAGCGCCCGGGGAGCTGTTTTTT.

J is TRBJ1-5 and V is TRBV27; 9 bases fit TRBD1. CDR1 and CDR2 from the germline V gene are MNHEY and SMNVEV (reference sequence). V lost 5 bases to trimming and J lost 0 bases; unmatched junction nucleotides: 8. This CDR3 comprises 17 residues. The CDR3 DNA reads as TGTGCCAGCAGTCCCTGGACAGGGGTTCGTAGCAATCAGCCCCAGCATTTT. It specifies CASSPWTGVRSNQPQHF.

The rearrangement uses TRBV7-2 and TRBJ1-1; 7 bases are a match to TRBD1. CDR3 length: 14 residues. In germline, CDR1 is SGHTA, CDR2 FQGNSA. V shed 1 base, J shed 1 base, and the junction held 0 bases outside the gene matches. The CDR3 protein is CASSLGQGNTEAFF. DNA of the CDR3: TGTGCCAGCAGCTTAGGACAGGGGAACACTGAAGCTTTCTTT.

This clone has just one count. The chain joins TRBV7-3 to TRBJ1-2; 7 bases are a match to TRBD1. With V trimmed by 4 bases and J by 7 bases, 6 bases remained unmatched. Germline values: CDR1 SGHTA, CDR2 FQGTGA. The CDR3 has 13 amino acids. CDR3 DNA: TGTGCCAGCAGCTCTATGACAGGGAGTGGCTACACCTTC. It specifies CASSSMTGSGYTF. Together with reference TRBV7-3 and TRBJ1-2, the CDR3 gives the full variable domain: GAGVSQTPSNKVTEKGKYVELRCDPISGHTALYWYRQSLGQGPEFLIYFQGTGAADDSGLPNDRFFAVRPEGSVSTLKIQRTERGDSAVYLCASSSMTGSGYTFGSGTRLTVV.

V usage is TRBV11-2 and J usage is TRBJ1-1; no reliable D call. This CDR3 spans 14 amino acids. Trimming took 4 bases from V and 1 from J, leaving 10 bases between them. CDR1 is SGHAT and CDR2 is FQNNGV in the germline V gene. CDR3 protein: CASSYYSKNTEAFF. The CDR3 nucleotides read TGTGCCAGCAGCTACTACTCGAAGAACACTGAAGCTTTCTTT.

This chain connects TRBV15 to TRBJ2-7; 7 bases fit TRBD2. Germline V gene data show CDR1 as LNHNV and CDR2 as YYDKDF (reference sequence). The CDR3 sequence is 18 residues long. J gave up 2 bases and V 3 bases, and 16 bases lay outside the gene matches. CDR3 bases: TGTGCCACCAGCAGGGCCCTTGCCGGGGAGGGCGGGACCTACGAGCAGTACTTC. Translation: CATSRALAGEGGTYEQYF.

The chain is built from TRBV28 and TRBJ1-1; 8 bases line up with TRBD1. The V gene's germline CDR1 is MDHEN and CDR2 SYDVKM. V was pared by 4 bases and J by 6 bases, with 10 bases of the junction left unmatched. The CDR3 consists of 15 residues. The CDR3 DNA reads TGTGCCAGCAGTTCTGGACAGGGAGGAGGGCCTGAAGCTTTCTTT. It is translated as CASSSGQGGGPEAFF.

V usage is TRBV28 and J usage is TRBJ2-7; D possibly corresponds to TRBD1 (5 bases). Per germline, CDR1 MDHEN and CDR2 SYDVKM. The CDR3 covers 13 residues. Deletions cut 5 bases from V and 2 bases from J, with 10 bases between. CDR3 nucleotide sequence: TGTGCCAGCAGTGAACAGGTGACCTACGAGCAGTACTTC. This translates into CASSEQVTYEQYF.

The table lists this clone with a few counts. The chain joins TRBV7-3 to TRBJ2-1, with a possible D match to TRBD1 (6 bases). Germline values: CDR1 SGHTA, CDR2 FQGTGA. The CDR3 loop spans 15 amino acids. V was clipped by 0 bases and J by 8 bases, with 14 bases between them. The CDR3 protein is CASSLTQGSVDEQFF. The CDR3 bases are TGTGCCAGCAGCTTAACCCAGGGGTCGGTCGATGAGCAGTTCTTC.